This T cell receptor (beta chain) is drawn from a study of beta chain features in type 1 diabetes. Whole-study results and caveats: The study found that naive, central memory and Treg TCRB repertoires appeared more similar in patients than in healthy donors.

Worth noting for this clone: Its antigen is not identified.

The isolated RNA, all of it, was reverse transcribed, so expressed TCRB transcripts were what got sequenced. Profiled with immunoSEQ multiplex PCR; TCRdb holds only in-frame clones, not every one. The sample holds about 150,000 clones; approximately 10% are singletons and the top ten take roughly 2%. The CDR3 contains 15 residues. Germline V gene lookup returns CDR1 LNHNV and CDR2 YYDKDF (reference sequence). Deletions cut 4 bases from V and 6 bases from J, with 18 bases between. Sequencing input: central memory CD4+ T cells from blood. The chain combines TRBV15 with TRBJ1-1; TRBD1 might be the D (6 bases). The receptor comes from a young man in good health. The CDR3 reads CATSKDSPRGAEAFF. Written as DNA, the CDR3 is TGTGCCACCAGCAAGGACAGCCCACGGGGGGCTGAAGCTTTCTTT.